This T cell receptor (beta chain) was retrieved from a study of Ad26.COV2.S vaccination and SARS-CoV-2 variants. Study as a whole: Intramuscular Ad26.COV2.S at 5x10^10 or 1x10^11 viral particles.

As regards this clone: Antigen: not known.

The study's findings and limits: Researchers reported similar non-spike TCR breadth in vaccine and placebo recipients.

Treatment defined: roughly 19 received Ad26.COV2.S at low or high dose, single or two shots; about 5 received placebo; per-sample allocation not given. Samples were taken on day 63 after the first vaccine or placebo injection. Vaccination used an Ad26 vector expressing Wuhan-strain SARS-CoV-2 spike. TCRdb's table, derived via immunoSEQ multiplex PCR, lists solely in-frame clones and lacks some. The table records roughly 460,000 clones, 89% of them present only once. The source is a person between 18 and 65 years old who received the Ad26.COV2.S COVID-19 vaccine or a placebo. This specimen consisted of peripheral blood, obtained in a trial of Ad26.COV2.S vaccine versus placebo.

CDR3 loop: CASSPQGRHTEAFF. For the CDR3, the DNA is TGTGCCAGCAGCCCCCAGGGAAGGCACACTGAAGCTTTCTTT. The genes are TRBV9 and TRBJ1-1; the D gene is possibly TRBD1 (5 bases). Germline V gene data show CDR1 as SGDLS and CDR2 as YYNGEE. Trimming took off 4 bases at V and 3 bases at J, with 13 bases between the two ends. The CDR3 length is 14 residues.